These 26 T cell receptor beta chains originate from one sample sequenced in a study of siplizumab effects on memory and regulatory T cells. Only in-frame clones appear in the TCRdb table, and some are missing; sequencing was by immunoSEQ multiplex PCR. This sample has under 140,000 clones; roughly 89% occur once, and the top ten carry 1% to 1.5%. The sequenced sample consisted of CD4+ T cells sorted from blood. These receptors were taken from a human donor in good health.

The chain links TRBV5-5 to TRBJ2-1; D unclear. The CDR3 contains 14 residues. Germline-derived CDR1 and CDR2 are SGHKS and YYEKEE (reference sequence). V dropped 1 base and J dropped 0 bases, with 5 bases sitting between them. DNA of the CDR3: TGTGCCAGCAGCTTGCTCTACTCCTACAATGAGCAGTTCTTC. It codes for CASSLLYSYNEQFF.

V is TRBV2 and J is TRBJ2-1, with 13 bases aligning to TRBD2. V lost 6 bases to trimming and J lost 8 bases; unmatched junction nucleotides: 4. The CDR3 length is 14 residues. The germline V gene encodes CDR1 SNHLY and CDR2 FYNNEI. The CDR3 DNA sequence: TGTGCCAGCAGAGCCGGACTAGCGGGAGATGAGCAGTTCTTC. This sequence encodes CASRAGLAGDEQFF.

The genes are TRBV9 and TRBJ1-2; D remains ambiguous. The CDR3 spans 14 residues. Trimming removed 0 bases at V and 8 bases at J, with 14 bases between. Per germline, CDR1 SGDLS and CDR2 YYNGEE. DNA of the CDR3: TGTGCCAGCAGCGTAGGCCAGGAAGCTAGAGGCTACACCTTC. This gives the protein CASSVGQEARGYTF.

J is TRBJ1-3 and V is TRBV27; D may be TRBD1 (5 bases). The germline V gene has CDR1 MNHEY and CDR2 SMNVEV (reference sequence). This CDR3 spans 14 amino acids. V lost 3 bases, J lost 2 bases, and 8 bases lay in between. In DNA, the CDR3 is TGTGCCAGCAGTTTGAGGGGACCTGGAAACACCATATATTTT. Protein sequence: CASSLRGPGNTIYF.

The rearrangement links TRBV5-1 to TRBJ2-1; TRBD2 agrees at 9 bases. CDR3 size: 19 residues. The trim removed 2 bases at V and 7 bases at J, leaving 19 bases unmatched. Germline lookup yields CDR1 SGHRS and CDR2 YFSETQ. The CDR3 loop is CASSLVLSLAGVLSNEQFF. The CDR3 nucleotides read TGCGCCAGCAGCTTAGTCTTGTCGTTAGCGGGAGTTCTATCGAATGAGCAGTTCTTC.

The chain links TRBV6-5 to TRBJ1-4, with D possibly matching TRBD1 (5 bases). Trimming took 6 bases from V and 10 from J, leaving 21 bases between them. The germline CDR1 and CDR2 sequences are MNHEY and SVGAGI. The CDR3 length is 15 residues. CDR3 DNA: TGTGCCAGCAGGGACAACGGGGGTTTGGCCCGAAAACTGTTTTTT. This encodes CASRDNGGLARKLFF.

This chain joins TRBV11-2 and TRBJ2-7; tentative D call: TRBD2 (5 bases). V lost 2 bases and J 2 bases, leaving 16 bases between the germline ends. This CDR3 contains 16 residues. Germline CDR1 and CDR2: SGHAT and FQNNGV. CDR3 nucleotides: TGTGCCAGCAGCTTAATGGCGGGCCGCTCCCCCTACGAGCAGTACTTC. This encodes CASSLMAGRSPYEQYF.

V gene TRBV6-6 combines with J gene TRBJ2-4; the D is unclear. CDR1 is MNHNY, CDR2 SVGAGI, per germline (reference sequence). V lost 5 bases and J 2 bases, leaving 10 bases between the germline ends. The CDR3 has 14 amino acids. This CDR3 reads CASSQGITKNIQYF. CDR3 nucleotides: TGTGCCAGCAGTCAAGGGATAACCAAAAACATTCAGTACTTC.

This chain joins TRBV10-2 and TRBJ2-7, with 11 bases matching TRBD2. Unmatched junction bases numbered 12, after V lost 4 bases and J lost 1 base. Germline V gene lookup returns CDR1 WSHSY and CDR2 SAAADI. CDR3 size: 18 residues. The CDR3 coding sequence is TGCGCCAGCAGTGCCAGCGTTAGCGGGAGGGCCTCTTCCTACGAGCAGTACTTC. It codes for CASSASVSGRASSYEQYF.

V and J are TRBV19 and TRBJ2-1; 8 bases are a match to TRBD1. V lost 7 bases, J lost 4 bases, and 9 bases stayed unmatched. Germline V gene sequence: CDR1 LNHDA, CDR2 SQIVND (reference sequence). The CDR3 extends over 15 amino acids. CDR3 bases: TGTGCCAGTAAACGTGGGACAGGAGGATACAATGAGCAGTTCTTC. Residues: CASKRGTGGYNEQFF.

The rearrangement uses TRBV5-6 and TRBJ2-7; TRBD1 aligns across 7 bases. In germline, CDR1 is SGHDT, CDR2 YYEEEE. Trimming took 4 bases from V and 4 from J; bases not matched to a gene: 8. The CDR3 consists of 14 residues. CDR3 region: CASSRPPGQYEQYF. The CDR3 DNA sequence: TGTGCCAGCAGCCGACCCCCGGGACAGTACGAGCAGTACTTC.

This clone was seen once. This rearrangement joins TRBV19 to TRBJ2-3; 12 bases line up with TRBD2. The V gene's germline CDR1 is LNHDA and CDR2 SQIVND (reference sequence). The V segment lost 3 bases and the J segment 3 bases; nucleotides outside the gene matches: 7. There are 17 residues in the CDR3. The CDR3 here is CASSIRLAGGPTDTQYF. The CDR3 bases are TGTGCCAGTAGTATTAGGCTAGCGGGAGGGCCTACAGATACGCAGTATTTT.

The chain couples TRBV2 to TRBJ2-5; 7 nucleotides line up with TRBD2. There are 14 residues in the CDR3. Germline V lookup: CDR1 SNHLY, CDR2 FYNNEI. V dropped 8 bases and J dropped 0; count of bases not matched to a gene: 6. The CDR3 sequence: CASAGVPYQETQYF. Here the CDR3 DNA reads TGTGCCAGCGCGGGGGTACCTTACCAAGAGACCCAGTACTTC.

The chain carries TRBV9 and TRBJ2-1; possibly TRBD2 for D (5 bases). CDR1 is SGDLS, CDR2 YYNGEE, per germline. The CDR3 is 17 residues long. Trimming pared 1 base from V and 6 bases from J, leaving 20 bases between. This chain's CDR3 is CASSVSQRSFPSNEQFF. The CDR3 DNA follows: TGTGCCAGCAGCGTATCCCAGCGGTCCTTCCCTAGCAATGAGCAGTTCTTC.

This rearrangement joins TRBV28 to TRBJ2-4; 11 bases fit TRBD2. V dropped 5 bases and J dropped 8; count of bases not matched to a gene: 8. CDR1 and CDR2 (germline): MDHEN, SYDVKM. This CDR3 contains 15 residues. CDR3 DNA sequence: TGTGCCAGCAGTGATAGCGGGAGGGCCGTTGACATTCAGTACTTC. This codes for CASSDSGRAVDIQYF.

This chain joins TRBV29-1 and TRBJ2-7, with 10 positions matching TRBD1. CDR3 length: 14 amino acids. Germline-derived CDR1 and CDR2 are SQVTM and ANQGSEA. The trim removed 6 bases at V and 1 base at J, leaving 6 bases unmatched. The CDR3 is CSVHDRGQSYEQYF. The CDR3 DNA is TGCAGCGTCCACGACAGGGGGCAGTCCTACGAGCAGTACTTC.

The chain links TRBV11-1 to TRBJ2-2; D perhaps matches TRBD1 (5 bases). CDR3 length: 15 amino acids. Deletions cut 3 bases from V and 3 bases from J, with 11 bases between. Germline CDR1 SGHAT, CDR2 FQDESV (reference sequence). DNA of the CDR3: TGTGCCAGCAGCTTCGCGACAGCATACACCGGGGAGCTGTTTTTT. Protein sequence: CASSFATAYTGELFF.

This sequence joins TRBV5-1 and TRBJ2-5; D remains ambiguous. CDR1 and CDR2 from the germline V gene are SGHRS and YFSETQ. The CDR3 contains 13 residues. Deletions cut 2 bases from V and 3 bases from J, with 8 bases between. The CDR3 here is CASSLGLEETQYF. CDR3 DNA: TGCGCCAGCAGCTTAGGGCTGGAAGAGACCCAGTACTTC.

This clone was counted once. The chain couples TRBV5-1 to TRBJ2-1, with D tentatively TRBD2 (6 bases). The CDR3 runs 13 residues. Germline CDR1 and CDR2: SGHRS and YFSETQ. The V and J ends lost 7 bases and 10 bases respectively, with 18 bases between them. The DNA of the CDR3 is TGCGCCAGCGGGACTTCCAGTGTCTGGGAGCAGTTCTTC. Protein sequence: CASGTSSVWEQFF.

The chain links TRBV6-5 to TRBJ2-3; 9 bases map to TRBD1. Germline V gives CDR1 MNHEY, CDR2 SVGAGI. With V trimmed by 2 bases and J by 3 bases, 6 bases remained unmatched. CDR3 length equals 16 residues. The CDR3 DNA reads as TGTGCCAGCAGTTACCTGCCGGGACAGGGTACAGATACGCAGTATTTT. Amino acid sequence: CASSYLPGQGTDTQYF.

The rearrangement links TRBV19 to TRBJ1-2, with a weak D call TRBD1 (6 bases). The CDR3 loop spans 14 amino acids. V was clipped by 6 bases and J by 4 bases, with 15 bases between them. Germline-derived CDR1 and CDR2 are LNHDA and SQIVND (reference sequence). CDR3 in DNA: TGTGCCAGTAGACCTGACAGGAACTTCTATGGCTACACCTTC. Amino acids: CASRPDRNFYGYTF.

The CDR3, as DNA: TGTGCCACTATAACGTATTTCGGGACAGGGGATAGAACGCAGTATTTT. It codes for CATITYFGTGDRTQYF. The chain combines TRBV19 with TRBJ2-3; 10 bases align to TRBD1. The CDR3 loop spans 16 amino acids. Germline V gene data show CDR1 as LNHDA and CDR2 as SQIVND (reference sequence). V lost 10 bases and J lost 9; bases outside the gene matches: 19.

The chain couples TRBV6-6 to TRBJ1-1; D is unresolved. Trimming shortened V by 6 bases and J by 3 bases, and 14 bases separated the two germline ends. Looked up from germline, CDR1 is MNHNY and CDR2 is SVGAGI (reference sequence). CDR3 length equals 14 residues. The CDR3 region is CASRELREDTEAFF. CDR3 DNA: TGTGCCAGCAGGGAACTTCGGGAGGACACTGAAGCTTTCTTT.

This clone showed up just once. The genes are TRBV5-1 and TRBJ1-6, with a tentative D call TRBD1 (5 bases). V dropped 5 bases and J dropped 7 bases, with 13 bases sitting between them. The CDR3 is made up of 14 amino acids. Germline lookup yields CDR1 SGHRS and CDR2 YFSETQ. CDR3 amino acids: CASSAGDGNSPLHF. The CDR3 coding sequence is TGCGCCAGCAGTGCGGGGGACGGCAATTCACCCCTCCACTTT.

This chain joins TRBV5-4 and TRBJ2-1; D is undetermined. V lost 4 bases to trimming and J lost 3 bases, with 8 bases between them. CDR3 length equals 13 residues. The V gene's germline CDR1 is SGHNT and CDR2 YYREEE (reference sequence). In nucleotides, the CDR3 is TGTGCCAGCAGCCCTCCAGGCTACAATGAGCAGTTCTTC. It yields the protein CASSPPGYNEQFF.

J is TRBJ1-1 and V is TRBV28; unclear D gene. Trimming shortened V by 5 bases and J by 9 bases, and 10 bases separated the two germline ends. This CDR3 region has 11 residues. Germline V gene lookup returns CDR1 MDHEN and CDR2 SYDVKM. CDR3 amino acids: CASSTPLKAFF. As DNA, the CDR3 is TGTGCCAGCAGTACACCCCTCAAAGCTTTCTTT.